The next 5 T cell receptor beta chains were all read from a single sample in a study of T cell clonality in common variable immunodeficiency. General study results and limits: Common variable immunodeficiency TCR beta sequences reportedly had fewer deletions and N-nucleotide insertions.

Their antigen targets remain unknown. Only in-frame clones appear in the TCRdb table, and some are missing; sequencing was by immunoSEQ multiplex PCR. The sample lists roughly 40,000 clones, none appearing once, the ten largest making up 6%. The material sequenced was peripheral blood mononuclear cells. These receptors all come from a human donor with common variable immunodeficiency.

As concerns this clone: From the germline J gene comes the end of the CDR3, since the read stops 3 residues before it. The chain joins TRBV7-8 to TRBJ2-7; 9 nucleotides match TRBD1. Germline CDR1 and CDR2: SGHVS and FQNEAQ. The CDR3 spans 15 residues. The V and J ends lost 1 base and 3 bases, in that order; junction bases with no gene match: 4. CDR3 DNA (partial): TGTGCCAGCAGCTTAGGGGGGACAGGGCTCTACGAG. Translation gives CASSLGGTGLYE. From start to end, the CDR3 is CASSLGGTGLYEQYF.

The sequenced part of the CDR3 DNA is TGTGCCAGCAGTAGGGGGGGGTTTGCAACTAATGAAAAA. Protein: CASSRGGFATNEK. The full CDR3 protein is CASSRGGFATNEKLFF. V is TRBV2 and J is TRBJ1-4; tentatively, D is TRBD1 (6 bases). With the read ending 3 residues before the CDR3 end, the germline J gene is used to fill in that end. Germline values: CDR1 SNHLY, CDR2 FYNNEI. The CDR3 consists of 16 residues. Trimming left V 5 bases short and J 0 bases short, with 13 bases between.

This clone has a handful of counts. The read is 3 residues too short to cover the CDR3 end, so that end is filled in from the germline J gene. This chain uses TRBV2 with TRBJ2-3; TRBD1 agrees at 9 bases. This CDR3 is built from 15 residues. Trimming took 4 bases from V and 4 from J; bases not matched to a gene: 6. Germline lookup yields CDR1 SNHLY and CDR2 FYNNEI. The CDR3 loop is CASSVKGQGSDTQYF. The covered CDR3 bases are TGTGCCAGCAGTGTAAAGGGACAGGGATCAGATACG.

This clone was counted ten times or more. The CDR3 goes on 3 residues after the read ends, and that part is filled in from the germline J gene. The V gene is TRBV20-1, the J gene TRBJ1-5; D possibly corresponds to TRBD1 (5 bases). Germline lookup yields CDR1 DFQATT and CDR2 SNEGSKA (reference sequence). CDR3 length equals 14 residues. V lost 7 bases, J lost 7 bases, and 20 bases lay in between. CDR3 loop: CSGNPQGNGQPQHF. The part of the CDR3 DNA that was read is TGCAGTGGGAATCCGCAGGGAAATGGCCAGCCC.

This clone was observed at least ten times. The read falls 3 residues short of the CDR3 end, and the missing part is taken from the germline J gene. The rearrangement joins TRBV7-3 to TRBJ2-3; weak D call: TRBD1 (6 bases). The germline gives CDR1 SGHTA, CDR2 FQGTGA. This CDR3 is 15 amino acids long. V shed 3 bases and J shed 3 bases, with 13 bases lying between them. CDR3 DNA (partial): TGTGCCAGCAGCTTTACAGGGTGGAGAACAGATACG. Translating gives CASSFTGWRTDT. The CDR3 in its entirety is CASSFTGWRTDTQYF. The full variable domain, rest sourced from reference TRBV7-3 and TRBJ2-3, is GAGVSQTPSNKVTEKGKYVELRCDPISGHTALYWYRQSLGQGPEFLIYFQGTGAADDSGLPNDRFFAVRPEGSVSTLKIQRTERGDSAVYLCASSFTGWRTDTQYFGPGTRLTVL.